The table lists the clone carrying this T cell receptor (beta chain) with a few counts. The antigen is not known. A modified ARM-PCR protocol with three rounds of nested PCR amplified TCRbeta. TCRdb used MiXCR to reprocess the multiplex PCR reads, holding one entry per CDR3 protein. Altogether 65,000 to 95,000 distinct CDR3 sequences are present, roughly 76% being singletons, with the ten largest covering roughly 14%. This entry belongs to a study of tumor and adjacent non-tumor tissue in lung cancer. The wider study: There were 11 to 13 adenocarcinoma, a couple of squamous cell carcinoma and 1 small cell lung cancer cases.

This CDR3 has 17 residues. CDR1 is SGHAT and CDR2 is FQNNGV in the germline V gene. General observations from the study: TCR diversity was significantly greater in tumor than normal lung tissue.

This sample's RNA came from whole unsorted tissue. The sequence derives from a woman aged 45-65 years with non-small cell lung cancer. Specimen: lung tumor tissue. This chain connects TRBV11-2 to TRBJ2-1; 7 positions match TRBD2. Near its end, the DNA agrees better with TRBJ2-7, so the J call may be wrong. The CDR3 DNA sequence: TGTCCCAACACCCCAGAGGGCGGGGGAAGCTCCTACAATGAGCAGTACTTC. This encodes CPNTPEGGGSSYNEQYF.